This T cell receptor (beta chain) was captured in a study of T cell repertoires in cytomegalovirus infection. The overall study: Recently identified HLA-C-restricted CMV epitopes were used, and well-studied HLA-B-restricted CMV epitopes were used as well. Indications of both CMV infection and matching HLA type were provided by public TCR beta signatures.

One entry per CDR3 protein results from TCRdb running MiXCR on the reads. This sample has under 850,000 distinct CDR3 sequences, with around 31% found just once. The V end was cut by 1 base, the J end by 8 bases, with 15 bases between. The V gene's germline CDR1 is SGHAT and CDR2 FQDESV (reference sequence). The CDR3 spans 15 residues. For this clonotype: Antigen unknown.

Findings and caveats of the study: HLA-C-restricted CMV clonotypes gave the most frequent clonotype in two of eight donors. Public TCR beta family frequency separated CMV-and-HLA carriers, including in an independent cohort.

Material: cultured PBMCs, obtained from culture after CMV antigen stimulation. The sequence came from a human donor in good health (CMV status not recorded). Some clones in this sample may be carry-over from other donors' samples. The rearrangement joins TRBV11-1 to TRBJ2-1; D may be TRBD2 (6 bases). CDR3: CASSLGGEPGYEQFF. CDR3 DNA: TGTGCCAGCAGCTTAGGGGGGGAGCCGGGGTATGAGCAGTTCTTC.